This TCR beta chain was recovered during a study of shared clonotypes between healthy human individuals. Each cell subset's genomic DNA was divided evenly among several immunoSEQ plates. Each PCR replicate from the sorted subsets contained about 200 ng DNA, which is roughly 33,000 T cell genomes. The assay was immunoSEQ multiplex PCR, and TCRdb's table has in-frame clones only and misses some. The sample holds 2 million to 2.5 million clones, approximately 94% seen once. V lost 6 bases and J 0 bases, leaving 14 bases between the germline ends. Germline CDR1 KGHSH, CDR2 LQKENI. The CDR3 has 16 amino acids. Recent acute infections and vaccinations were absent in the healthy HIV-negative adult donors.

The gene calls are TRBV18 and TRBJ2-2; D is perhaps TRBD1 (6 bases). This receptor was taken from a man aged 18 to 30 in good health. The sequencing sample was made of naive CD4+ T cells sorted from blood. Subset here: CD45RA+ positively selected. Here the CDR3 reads CASSLYGQSNTGELFF. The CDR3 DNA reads TGTGCCAGCTCTCTATATGGACAGTCGAACACCGGGGAGCTGTTTTTT.